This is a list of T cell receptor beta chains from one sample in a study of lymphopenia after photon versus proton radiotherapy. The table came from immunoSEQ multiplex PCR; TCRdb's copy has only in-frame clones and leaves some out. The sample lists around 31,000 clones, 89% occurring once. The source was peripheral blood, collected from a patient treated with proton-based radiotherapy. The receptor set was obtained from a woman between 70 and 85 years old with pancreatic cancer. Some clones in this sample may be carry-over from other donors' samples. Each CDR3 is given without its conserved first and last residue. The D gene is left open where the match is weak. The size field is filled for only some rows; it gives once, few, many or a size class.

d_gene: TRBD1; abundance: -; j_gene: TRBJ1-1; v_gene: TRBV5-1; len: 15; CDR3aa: ASSSRDRVSHGTEAF
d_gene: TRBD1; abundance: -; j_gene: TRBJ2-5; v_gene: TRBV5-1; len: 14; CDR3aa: ASSLATGLRQETQY
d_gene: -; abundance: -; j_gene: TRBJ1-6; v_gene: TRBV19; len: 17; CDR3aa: ASTKTHGGPSSYNSPLH
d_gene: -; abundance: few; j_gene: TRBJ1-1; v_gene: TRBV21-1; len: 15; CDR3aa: ASSGRLQGGLRAEAF
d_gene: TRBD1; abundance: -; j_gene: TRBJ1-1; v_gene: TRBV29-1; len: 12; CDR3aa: SVELPGQGVGAF
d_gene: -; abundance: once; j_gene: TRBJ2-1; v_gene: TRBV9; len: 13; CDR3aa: ASSVGGRGENEQF
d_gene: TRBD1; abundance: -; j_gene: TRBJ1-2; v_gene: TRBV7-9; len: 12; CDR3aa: ASSPGQATRGYT
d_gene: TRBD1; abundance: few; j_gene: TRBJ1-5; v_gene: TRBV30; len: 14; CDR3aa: AWSAGGVYSNQPQH
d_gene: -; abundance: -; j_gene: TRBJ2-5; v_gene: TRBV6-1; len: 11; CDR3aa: ASRAVQSGTQY
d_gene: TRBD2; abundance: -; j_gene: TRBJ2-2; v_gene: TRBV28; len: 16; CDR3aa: ASSSRGSGRAGPGELF
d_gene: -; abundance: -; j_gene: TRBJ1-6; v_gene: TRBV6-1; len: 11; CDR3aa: ASNKEVNSPLH
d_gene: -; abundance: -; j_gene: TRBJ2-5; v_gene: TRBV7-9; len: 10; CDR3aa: ASSPGIETQY
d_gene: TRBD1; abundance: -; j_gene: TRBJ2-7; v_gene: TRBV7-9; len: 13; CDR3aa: ASSSPGQGIYEQY
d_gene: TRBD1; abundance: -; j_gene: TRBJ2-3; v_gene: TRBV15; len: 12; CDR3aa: ATSREQGADTQY
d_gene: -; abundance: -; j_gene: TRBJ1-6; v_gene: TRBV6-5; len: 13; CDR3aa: ASSWGRTVNSPLH
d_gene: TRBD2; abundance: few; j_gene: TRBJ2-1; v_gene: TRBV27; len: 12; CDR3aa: ASRGLAGGIEQF
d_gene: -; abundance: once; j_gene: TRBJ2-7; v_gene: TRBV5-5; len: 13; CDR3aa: ASSRDVLTSYEQY
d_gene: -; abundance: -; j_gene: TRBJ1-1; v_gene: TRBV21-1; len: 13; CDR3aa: ASSKRNRLNTEAF
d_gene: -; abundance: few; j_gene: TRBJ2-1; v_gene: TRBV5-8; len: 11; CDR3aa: ASSLVPLTEQF
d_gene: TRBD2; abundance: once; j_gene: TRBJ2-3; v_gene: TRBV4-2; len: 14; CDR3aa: ASSQELAGITDTQY
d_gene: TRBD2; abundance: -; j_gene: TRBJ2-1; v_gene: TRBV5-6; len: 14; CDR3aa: ASSLRGLAGNNEQF
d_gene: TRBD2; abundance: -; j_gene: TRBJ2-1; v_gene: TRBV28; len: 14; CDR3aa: ASSLSGTSGHNEQF
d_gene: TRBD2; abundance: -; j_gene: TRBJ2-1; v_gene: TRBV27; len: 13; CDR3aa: ASSASTSGNNEQF
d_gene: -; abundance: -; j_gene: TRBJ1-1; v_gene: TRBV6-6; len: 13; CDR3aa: ASSLNIQGYTEAF
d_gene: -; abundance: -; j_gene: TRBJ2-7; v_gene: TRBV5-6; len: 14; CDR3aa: ASSWGLSGSSYEQY
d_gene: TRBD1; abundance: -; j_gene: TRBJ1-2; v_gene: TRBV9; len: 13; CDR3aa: ASSVAGQLNYGYT
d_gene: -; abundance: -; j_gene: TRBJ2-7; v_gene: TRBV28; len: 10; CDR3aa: ASSYLGREQY
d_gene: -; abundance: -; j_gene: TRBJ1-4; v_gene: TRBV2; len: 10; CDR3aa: ASSVGIEKLF
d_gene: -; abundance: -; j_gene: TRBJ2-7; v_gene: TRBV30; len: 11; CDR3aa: AWSVAESYEQY